The source of this TCR beta chain is a study of control samples from healthy donors and cancer patients. The repertoire was sequenced with immunoSEQ multiplex PCR; TCRdb's copy has only in-frame clones and lacks some. Found here are about 220,000 clones, 90% to 95% of them singletons; the top ten hold less than 1.6%. The J segment lost 7 bases and the V segment lost 5 bases, leaving 9 bases of the junction unmatched. The V gene's germline CDR1 is MDHEN and CDR2 SYDVKM. The CDR3 sequence is 16 residues long. The receptor was isolated from a man aged 50 or older in good health. The sample was blood. The chain recombines TRBV28 with TRBJ1-5, with 12 bases that match TRBD1. For the CDR3, the DNA is TGTGCCAGCAGTCCTTCCGGGACAGGGGGCGAACAGCCCCAGCATTTT. Translating gives CASSPSGTGGEQPQHF.